The clone carrying this T cell receptor (beta chain) has only a few counts. Researchers made TCR beta libraries by using iRepertoire HTBI primers and running Arm-PCR on CDR3 regions. Each CDR3 protein is one row after TCRdb ran MiXCR on the multiplex PCR reads. The sample carries 440,000 or so distinct CDR3 sequences, less than 20% recorded once. The data stem from a study of regulatory T cells in long-lasting Graves disease. The time point denotes: newly diagnosed GD, antithyroid drugs for less than 3 months. PBMCs were the source of the RNA used for TCR sequencing. These data also formed part of another study, on T cells in Graves' hyperthyroidism and ophthalmopathy.

Source: peripheral blood mononuclear cells (PBMCs), taken at new diagnosis, from a patient treated with antithyroid drugs. This TCR came from a woman aged 25 to 39 with Graves disease.

The CDR3 region is CASSLGLAGGRPKYNEQFF. The CDR3 DNA is TGCGCCAGCAGCTTGGGACTAGCGGGAGGAAGGCCCAAATACAATGAGCAGTTCTTC. The chain combines TRBV5-1 with TRBJ2-1, with TRBD2 matching 13 bases. Germline V gene data show CDR1 as SGHRS and CDR2 as YFSETQ. The V and J ends lost 0 bases and 4 bases, in that order; junction bases with no gene match: 10. The CDR3 is 19 amino acids.